The source of this T cell receptor beta chain is a study of OX40 agonist ivuxolimab in advanced cancers. As for the study more broadly: Ivuxolimab, which targeted the costimulatory receptor OX40 (CD134), was an agonistic, fully human IgG2 monoclonal antibody. Patients were allowed to have had prior anti-PD-1, anti-PD-L1 or anti-CTLA-4 therapy, and around 40% of the dose-escalation patients had previously received checkpoint inhibitors. The purpose of peripheral TCRbeta sequencing was to test whether ivuxolimab changed TCR sequence diversity and led to clonal T-cell expansion. Partial responses were achieved by three dose-escalation patients, of whom one had hepatocellular carcinoma and two had cutaneous melanoma. In the dose-escalation cohort, 82.7% of patients were male, and the mean age was about 55 years, with a range of about 23 to 85. Intravenous ivuxolimab was administered to patients every 2 weeks at six dose levels: 0.01, 0.1, 0.3, 1.5, 3 and 10 mg/kg. The paper describes the monotherapy dose-escalation part (N of about 50 patients) of the phase I trial of ivuxolimab. Of the roughly 52 dose-escalation patients, hepatocellular carcinoma was present in about 20, melanoma in approximately 15, renal cell carcinoma in 9 and head and neck cancer in 9.

Genomic DNA was isolated from the sorted cells so that the TCRbeta CDR3 region could be sequenced. TCRbeta CDR3 regions were sequenced using the immunoSEQ Assay. TCRdb obtained this table from immuneACCESS and retained in-frame rearrangements with V and J assigned. These tables miss some clones; where compared with another copy, unresolved V genes account for less than half of the shortfall, and the remainder is unexplained. This sample gives approximately 28,000 clones in total; approximately 91% of them show up just once. The ten biggest clones cover less than 25% of the sample. Patients with autoimmune disease history or receiving systemic immunosuppression were excluded from the trial. Peripheral blood for TCR sequencing was drawn from every dose cohort at baseline, at cycle 4 day 1 and at cycle 7 day 1. Samples were obtained from an open-label, multicenter, first-in-human phase I dose-escalation trial of ivuxolimab. Adults with locally advanced or metastatic melanoma, renal cell carcinoma, hepatocellular carcinoma or head and neck squamous cell carcinoma were enrolled in the trial. CD4+ and CD8+ T cells were sorted separately from peripheral blood before TCR sequencing.

Beyond this particular receptor, the publication reports: The antigen specificity of the peripheral T cells that underwent clonal expansion was not determined. In the 0.1-3.0 mg/kg groups, partial responders were among the patients with the lowest normalized peripheral clonal expansion, particularly in CD8+ T cells. Low levels of normalized T-cell clonal expansion were also seen in some patients who did not respond. At doses of 0.1 to 3.0 mg/kg, clonal expansion of both CD4+ and CD8+ blood T cells was observed from baseline to week 6. After ivuxolimab, more expanded clones were found on average in CD8+ T cells than in CD4+ T cells.

The CDR3 runs 16 residues from the cysteine to the phenylalanine. The entry retains the CDR3 DNA only, 48 bases that are in frame from base 1. From the germline V gene (reference sequence), CDR1 is GTSNPN and CDR2 is SVGIG. V has 2 bases trimmed and J has 3 bases trimmed; junction bases matching no gene number 5. This clone was found once. Its antigen target is currently unknown. No clone much larger than this one lies a single base away; base qualities are absent. The chain joins TRBV30 to TRBJ2-3; 13 nucleotides in the junction match TRBD2. This receptor was obtained from an adult with an advanced solid tumor such as melanoma, head and neck, liver or kidney cancer. The material sequenced was CD4+ or CD8+ T cells sorted from blood, taken in a trial of the OX40 agonist ivuxolimab. The CDR3 protein: CAWSQGLAGVTDTQYF. The DNA sequence is as follows: TGTGCCTGGAGTCAAGGACTAGCGGGGGTTACAGATACGCAGTATTTT.